The 21 T cell receptor beta chains in this list originate from one sample, sequenced in a study of brain T cells in children with intractable seizures. Measured with immunoSEQ multiplex PCR; TCRdb has only the in-frame clones, and not every one. Of roughly 64,000 clones listed, more than 95% are singletons. The sample was peripheral blood, taken at surgery. The source of these receptors is a boy in the first two years of life with focal cortical dysplasia and intractable seizures.

The V gene is TRBV4-1, the J gene TRBJ2-2; the D gene could be TRBD1 or TRBD2 (5 bases each). The germline V gene encodes CDR1 MGHRA and CDR2 YSYEKL. Trimming removed 4 bases at V and 2 bases at J, with 14 bases between. The CDR3 runs 16 residues. The CDR3 region has the DNA TGCGCCAGCAGCCCACGTCCGGGACCAAACACCGGGGAGCTGTTTTTT. Protein: CASSPRPGPNTGELFF.

This chain joins TRBV4-1 and TRBJ2-7, with unresolved D. Looked up from germline, CDR1 is MGHRA and CDR2 is YSYEKL. The CDR3 totals 12 residues. Trimming removed 1 base at V and 7 bases at J, with 8 bases between. The CDR3 DNA sequence: TGCGCCAGCAGCCAAGGGGTGGGGGAGCAGTACTTC. Translating it yields CASSQGVGEQYF.

The chain uses TRBV28 and TRBJ2-7; D remains unclear. The V gene's germline CDR1 is MDHEN and CDR2 SYDVKM. V lost 5 bases, J lost 5 bases, and 19 bases lay in between. The CDR3 is 15 residues long. CDR3 DNA: TGTGCCAGCAGTGCCCTGGGCCCCCCCCCGAACGAGCAGTACTTC. Translation: CASSALGPPPNEQYF.

The rearrangement uses TRBV4-3 and TRBJ2-1, with D maybe TRBD2 (6 bases). CDR1 is LGHNA and CDR2 is YSLEER in the germline V gene. The germline V and J ends were trimmed by 1 base and 6 bases, with 16 bases remaining between them. This CDR3 has 16 amino acids. The DNA for the CDR3 is TGCGCCAGCAGCCAAGTCCGGAGGGCCACGGGCAATGAGCAGTTCTTC. Protein: CASSQVRRATGNEQFF.

This clone was counted a single time. This sequence joins TRBV18 and TRBJ2-5, with a tentative D call TRBD2 (6 bases). The V and J ends lost 0 bases and 4 bases respectively, with 15 bases between them. Germline V gene sequence: CDR1 KGHSH, CDR2 LQKENI. The CDR3 has 16 amino acids. The CDR3 protein is CASSPPGLRVPETQYF. The CDR3 region has the DNA TGTGCCAGCTCACCACCGGGACTTCGAGTTCCAGAGACCCAGTACTTC.

The chain combines TRBV18 with TRBJ2-3; D possibly corresponds to TRBD2 (7 bases). Trimming took off 1 base at V and 1 base at J, with 12 bases between the two ends. This CDR3 has 16 amino acids. Germline V gene lookup returns CDR1 KGHSH and CDR2 LQKENI. DNA of the CDR3: TGTGCCAGCTCACCACTAGGGGGGGCCGGCACAGATACGCAGTATTTT. Translated, it gives CASSPLGGAGTDTQYF.

The rearrangement links TRBV4-1 to TRBJ1-5; a possible D gene is TRBD1 (5 bases). Germline loops: CDR1 MGHRA, CDR2 YSYEKL. V was shortened by 6 bases and J by 3 bases, with 18 bases between the two germline ends. The CDR3 consists of 16 residues. DNA of the CDR3: TGCGCCAGCAGGCCCGGGACTCCTTTAGACAATCAGCCCCAGCATTTT. Translated, it gives CASRPGTPLDNQPQHF.

CDR3 nucleotide sequence: TGTGCCACCAGTGGACCCCCTGGGCGGGGGGCCACAGATACGCAGTATTTT. This gives the protein CATSGPPGRGATDTQYF. The rearrangement uses TRBV24-1 and TRBJ2-3; TRBD2 agrees at 8 bases. Germline values: CDR1 KGHDR, CDR2 SFDVKD. V shed 5 bases, J shed 2 bases, and the junction held 11 bases outside the gene matches. This CDR3 is built from 17 residues.

The chain has TRBV9 and TRBJ2-2, with D tentatively TRBD2 (5 bases). V lost 0 bases and J 5 bases, leaving 11 bases between the germline ends. The germline V gene has CDR1 SGDLS and CDR2 YYNGEE. This CDR3 spans 15 amino acids. CDR3 amino acids: CASSVGPSWTGELFF. The CDR3 DNA follows: TGTGCCAGCAGCGTAGGTCCTAGCTGGACCGGGGAGCTGTTTTTT.

The CDR3 DNA reads TGTGCCAGCAGTTACCCTAGGTCCCAGGAAAACACTGAAGCTTTCTTT. It encodes CASSYPRSQENTEAFF. The chain combines TRBV6-2 or TRBV6-3 with TRBJ1-1, with unresolved D. Trimming stripped 2 bases from V and 2 bases from J, with 15 bases between. CDR1 is MNHEY and CDR2 is SVGEGT in the germline V gene. The CDR3 runs 16 residues.

V usage is TRBV25-1 and J usage is TRBJ1-1; D uncertain. The CDR3 has 14 residues. The germline V gene encodes CDR1 MGHDK and CDR2 SYGVNS. The ends were cut back, 2 bases at V and 1 base at J, with 8 bases in the middle. CDR3 sequence: CASSELTENTEAFF. Written as DNA, the CDR3 is TGTGCCAGCAGTGAACTCACAGAGAACACTGAAGCTTTCTTT.

The rearrangement joins TRBV18 to TRBJ2-5; 10 nucleotides match TRBD2. There are 19 residues in the CDR3. The germline gives CDR1 KGHSH, CDR2 LQKENI. V shed 3 bases, J shed 5 bases, and the junction held 18 bases outside the gene matches. As DNA, the CDR3 is TGTGCCAGCTCACCCAAAATAGGGACTAGCGCCCACGGGCAGGAGACCCAGTACTTC. Protein sequence: CASSPKIGTSAHGQETQYF.

The chain couples TRBV13 to TRBJ2-7; no firm D call. Trimming left V 4 bases short and J 3 bases short, with 7 bases between. The CDR3 spans 12 residues. Germline V gene lookup returns CDR1 PRHDT and CDR2 FYEKMQ (reference sequence). CDR3 nucleotide sequence: TGTGCCAGCAGCTCGTCTAGCTACGAGCAGTACTTC. Its protein product is CASSSSSYEQYF. The variable domain in full, with the rest retrieved from reference TRBV13 and TRBJ2-7, is AAGVIQSPRHLIKEKRETATLKCYPIPRHDTVYWYQQGPGQDPQFLISFYEKMQSDKGSIPDRFSAQQFSDYHSELNMSSLELGDSALYFCASSSSSYEQYFGPGTRLTVT.

This clone was detected only a few times. V usage is TRBV27 and J usage is TRBJ2-7; 13 nucleotides align to TRBD2. This CDR3 region has 14 residues. Unmatched junction bases numbered 1, after V lost 1 base and J lost 7 bases. CDR1 is MNHEY, CDR2 SMNVEV, per germline (reference sequence). This CDR3 reads CASSLLTSGREQYF. The CDR3 DNA reads as TGTGCCAGCAGTTTATTGACTAGCGGGAGGGAGCAGTACTTC.

This rearrangement joins TRBV3-1 (or the pseudogene TRBV3-2) to TRBJ2-1; 9 nucleotides align to TRBD2. Unmatched junction bases numbered 5, after V lost 4 bases and J lost 7 bases. The CDR3 sequence is 14 residues long. Germline V gives CDR1 LGHDT, CDR2 YNNKEL (reference sequence). CDR3 loop: CASSPLAGENEQFF. CDR3 DNA sequence: TGTGCCAGCAGCCCACTAGCGGGCGAGAATGAGCAGTTCTTC.

The chain carries TRBV12-2 and TRBJ1-4; the table assigns TRBD1, which was not confirmed against the DNA. TRBV12-2 is a pseudogene locus. The CDR3 spans 14 residues. Here the CDR3 reads CASRLDKTNEKLFF. DNA for the CDR3: TGTGCAAGTCGCTTAGACAAAACTAATGAAAAACTGTTTTTT.

The V call is TRBV5-4, the J call TRBJ2-5, with 14 nucleotides matching TRBD2. CDR3 length equals 17 residues. V dropped 0 bases and J dropped 5; count of bases not matched to a gene: 6. The V gene's germline CDR1 is SGHNT and CDR2 YYREEE (reference sequence). The CDR3 loop reads CASSLGTSGGSRETQYF. CDR3 DNA: TGTGCCAGCAGCTTGGGGACTAGCGGGGGGTCACGGGAGACCCAGTACTTC.

This chain joins TRBV10-3 and TRBJ1-2; perhaps TRBD1 as D (5 bases). The CDR3 is 14 amino acids. The germline gives CDR1 ENHRY, CDR2 SYGVKD. V gave up 0 bases and J gave up 7 bases, with 12 bases separating them. CDR3: CAISESRGDAGYTF. The CDR3 nucleotides are TGTGCCATCAGTGAGTCGAGGGGTGACGCTGGCTACACCTTC.

The CDR3 protein is CASSSQVLGYGYTF. CDR3 nucleotide sequence: TGTGCCAGCAGCTCACAGGTCCTGGGCTATGGCTACACCTTC. This rearrangement joins TRBV13 to TRBJ1-2, with D perhaps matching TRBD1 (5 bases). Trimming removed 4 bases from V and 4 bases from J, with 13 bases in between. Germline V CDR1 and CDR2: PRHDT, FYEKMQ (reference sequence). The CDR3 contains 14 residues.

This chain uses TRBV6-1 with TRBJ2-7, with a weak D call TRBD1 (5 bases). Germline V lookup: CDR1 MNHNS, CDR2 SASEGT. With 1 base removed from V and 4 bases from J, the gap between germline ends came to 5 bases. This CDR3 region has 12 residues. CDR3 bases: TGTGCCAGCAGTGAAGACAGGTACGAGCAGTACTTC. Translating it yields CASSEDRYEQYF.

The V call is TRBV6-2 or TRBV6-3, the J call TRBJ1-1; 7 positions agree with TRBD1. The germline gives CDR1 MNHEY, CDR2 SVGEGT. The CDR3 is 14 residues long. V lost 6 bases to trimming and J lost 1 base; unmatched junction nucleotides: 5. The CDR3 here is CASSRWTGNTEAFF. The CDR3 DNA follows: TGTGCCAGCAGCCGGTGGACAGGGAACACTGAAGCTTTCTTT.